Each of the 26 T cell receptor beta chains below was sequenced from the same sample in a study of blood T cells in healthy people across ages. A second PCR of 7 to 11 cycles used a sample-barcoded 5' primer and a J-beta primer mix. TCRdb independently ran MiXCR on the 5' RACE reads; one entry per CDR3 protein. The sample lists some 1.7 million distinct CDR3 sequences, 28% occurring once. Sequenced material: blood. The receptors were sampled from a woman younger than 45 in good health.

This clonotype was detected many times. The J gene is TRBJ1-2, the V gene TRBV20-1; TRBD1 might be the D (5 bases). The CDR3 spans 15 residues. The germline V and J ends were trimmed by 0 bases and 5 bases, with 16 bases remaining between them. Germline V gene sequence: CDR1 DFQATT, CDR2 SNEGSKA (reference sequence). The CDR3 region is CSARDPPPGEYGYTF. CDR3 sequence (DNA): TGCAGTGCTAGAGACCCGCCCCCGGGGGAATATGGCTACACCTTC.

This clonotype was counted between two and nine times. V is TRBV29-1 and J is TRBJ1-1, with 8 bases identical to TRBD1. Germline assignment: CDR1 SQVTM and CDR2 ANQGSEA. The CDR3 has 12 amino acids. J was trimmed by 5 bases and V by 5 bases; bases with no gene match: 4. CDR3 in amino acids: CSVQTGATEAFF. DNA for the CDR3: TGCAGCGTTCAGACAGGGGCGACTGAAGCTTTCTTT.

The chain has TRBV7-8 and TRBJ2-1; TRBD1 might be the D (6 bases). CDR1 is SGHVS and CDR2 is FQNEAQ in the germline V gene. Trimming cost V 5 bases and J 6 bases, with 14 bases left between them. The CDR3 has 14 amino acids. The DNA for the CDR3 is TGTGCCAGCAGCACTTACAGGGATCTCAATGAGCAGTTCTTC. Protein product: CASSTYRDLNEQFF.

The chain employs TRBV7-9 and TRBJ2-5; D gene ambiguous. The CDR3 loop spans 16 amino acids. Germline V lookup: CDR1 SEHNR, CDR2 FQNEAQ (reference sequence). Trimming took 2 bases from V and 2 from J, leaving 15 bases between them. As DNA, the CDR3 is TGTGCCAGCAGCTTATCAACTCCGGGTTTGCAAGAGACCCAGTACTTC. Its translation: CASSLSTPGLQETQYF.

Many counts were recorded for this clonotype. The CDR3: CASSMQGYGYTF. In DNA, the CDR3 is TGTGCCAGCAGTATGCAGGGGTATGGCTACACCTTC. The rearrangement links TRBV11-2 to TRBJ1-2; weak D call: TRBD1 (6 bases). V lost 6 bases and J lost 5, with 10 bases in between. CDR1 SGHAT and CDR2 FQNNGV come from the germline V gene. CDR3 length equals 12 residues.

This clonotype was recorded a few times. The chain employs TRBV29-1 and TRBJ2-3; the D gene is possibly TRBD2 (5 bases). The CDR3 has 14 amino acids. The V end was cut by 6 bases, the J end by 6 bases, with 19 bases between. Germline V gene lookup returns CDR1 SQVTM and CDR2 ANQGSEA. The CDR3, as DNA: TGCAGCGTCCCTAGCATTGTATATATCGATACGCAGTATTTT. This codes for CSVPSIVYIDTQYF.

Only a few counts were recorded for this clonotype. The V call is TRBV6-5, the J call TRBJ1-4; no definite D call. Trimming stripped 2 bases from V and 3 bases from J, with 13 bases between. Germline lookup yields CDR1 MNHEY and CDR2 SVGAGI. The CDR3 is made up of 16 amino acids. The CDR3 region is CASSYGNTGANEKLFF. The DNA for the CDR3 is TGTGCCAGCAGTTACGGGAACACGGGCGCTAATGAAAAACTGTTTTTT.

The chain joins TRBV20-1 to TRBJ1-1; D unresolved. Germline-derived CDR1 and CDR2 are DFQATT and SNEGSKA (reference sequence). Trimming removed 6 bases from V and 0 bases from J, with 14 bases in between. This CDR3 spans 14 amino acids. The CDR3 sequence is CSAPPPDMNTEAFF. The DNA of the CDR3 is TGCAGTGCCCCCCCCCCAGACATGAACACTGAAGCTTTCTTT.

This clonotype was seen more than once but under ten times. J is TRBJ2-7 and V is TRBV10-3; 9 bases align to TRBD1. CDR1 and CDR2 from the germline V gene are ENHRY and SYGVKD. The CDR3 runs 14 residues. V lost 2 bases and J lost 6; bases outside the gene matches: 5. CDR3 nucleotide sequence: TGTGCCATCAGTGAGGGGACAGGGTTGAGCGAGCAGTACTTC. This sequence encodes CAISEGTGLSEQYF.

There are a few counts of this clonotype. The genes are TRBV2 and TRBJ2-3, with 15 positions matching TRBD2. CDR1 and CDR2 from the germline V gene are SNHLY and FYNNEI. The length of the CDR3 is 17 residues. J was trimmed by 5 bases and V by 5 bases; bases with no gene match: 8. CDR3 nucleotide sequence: TGTGCCAGCAGTACCGGACTAGCGGGGGGGTTGGGAGATACGCAGTATTTT. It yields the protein CASSTGLAGGLGDTQYF.

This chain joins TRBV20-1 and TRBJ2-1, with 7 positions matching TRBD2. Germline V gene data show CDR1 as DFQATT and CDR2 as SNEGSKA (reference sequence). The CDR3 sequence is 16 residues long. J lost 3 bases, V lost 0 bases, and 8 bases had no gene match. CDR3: CSARDFTGGIYNEQFF. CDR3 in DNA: TGCAGTGCTAGAGATTTTACGGGGGGAATCTACAATGAGCAGTTCTTC.

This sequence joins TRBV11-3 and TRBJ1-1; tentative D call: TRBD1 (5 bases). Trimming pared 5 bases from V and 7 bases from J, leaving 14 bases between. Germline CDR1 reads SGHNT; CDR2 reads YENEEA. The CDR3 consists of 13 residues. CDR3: CASSPGQGYEAFF. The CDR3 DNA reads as TGTGCCAGCAGCCCAGGACAAGGCTATGAAGCTTTCTTT. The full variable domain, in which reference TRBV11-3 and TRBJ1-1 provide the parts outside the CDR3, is EAGVVQSPRYKIIEKKQPVAFWCNPISGHNTLYWYLQNLGQGPELLIRYENEEAVDDSQLPKDRFSAERLKGVDSTLKIQPAELGDSAVYLCASSPGQGYEAFFGQGTRLTVV.

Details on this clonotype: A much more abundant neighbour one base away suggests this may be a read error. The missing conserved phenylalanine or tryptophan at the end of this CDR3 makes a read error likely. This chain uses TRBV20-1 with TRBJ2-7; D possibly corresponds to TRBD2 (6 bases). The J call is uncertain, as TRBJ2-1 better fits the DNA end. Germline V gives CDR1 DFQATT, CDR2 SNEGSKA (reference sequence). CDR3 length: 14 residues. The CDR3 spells CSARDPLADFVQFL. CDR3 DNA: TGCAGTGCTAGAGATCCGTTAGCGGACTTTGTGCAGTTCTTA.

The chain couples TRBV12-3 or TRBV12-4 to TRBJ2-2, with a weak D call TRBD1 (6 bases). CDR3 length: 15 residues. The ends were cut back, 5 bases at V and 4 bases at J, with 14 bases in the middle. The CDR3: CASSDRSWGTGELFF. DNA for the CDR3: TGTGCCAGCAGTGACAGGTCCTGGGGCACCGGGGAGCTGTTTTTT.

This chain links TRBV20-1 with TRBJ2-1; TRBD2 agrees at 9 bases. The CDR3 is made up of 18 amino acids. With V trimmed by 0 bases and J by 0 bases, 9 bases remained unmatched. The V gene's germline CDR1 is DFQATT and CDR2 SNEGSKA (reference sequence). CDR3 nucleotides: TGCAGTGCTAGAGATGCGACTAGCGGAATCAGCTCCTACAATGAGCAGTTCTTC. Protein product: CSARDATSGISSYNEQFF.

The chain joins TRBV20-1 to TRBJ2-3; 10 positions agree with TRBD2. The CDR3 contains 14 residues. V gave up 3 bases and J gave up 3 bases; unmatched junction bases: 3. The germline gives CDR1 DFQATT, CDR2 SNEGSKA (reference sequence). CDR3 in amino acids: CSASTSGTTDTQYF. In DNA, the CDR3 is TGCAGTGCTAGTACTAGCGGGACTACAGATACGCAGTATTTT.

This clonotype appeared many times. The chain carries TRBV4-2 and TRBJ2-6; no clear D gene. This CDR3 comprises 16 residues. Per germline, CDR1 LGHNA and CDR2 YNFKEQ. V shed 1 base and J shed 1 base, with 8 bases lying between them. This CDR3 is CASSQVDSSGANVLTF. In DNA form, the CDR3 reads TGTGCCAGCAGCCAAGTCGACTCGTCTGGGGCCAACGTCCTGACTTTC.

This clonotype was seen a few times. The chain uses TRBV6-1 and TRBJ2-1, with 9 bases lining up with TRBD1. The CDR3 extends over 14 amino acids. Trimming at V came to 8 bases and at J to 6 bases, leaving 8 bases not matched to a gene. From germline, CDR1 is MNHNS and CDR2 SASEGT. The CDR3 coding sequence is TGTGCCAGCGCGACAGGGGGAGGATTCAATGAGCAGTTCTTC. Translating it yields CASATGGGFNEQFF.

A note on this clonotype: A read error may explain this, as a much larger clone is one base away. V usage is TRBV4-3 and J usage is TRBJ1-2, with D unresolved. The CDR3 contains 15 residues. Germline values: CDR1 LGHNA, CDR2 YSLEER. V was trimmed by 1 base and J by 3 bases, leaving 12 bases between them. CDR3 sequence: CASSQGIGLDYGYTF. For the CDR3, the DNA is TGCGCCAGCAGCCAAGGGATAGGGTTGGACTATGGCTACACCTTC.

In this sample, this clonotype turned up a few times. As DNA, the CDR3 is TGTGCCAGCAGCCGCGATCGGCTTACCTCTGGGGCCAACGTCCTGACTTTC. This encodes CASSRDRLTSGANVLTF. V and J are TRBV3-1 and TRBJ2-6; D is uncertain. V lost 4 bases, J lost 0 bases, and 13 bases lay in between. Germline V gene sequence: CDR1 LGHDT, CDR2 YNNKEL (reference sequence). This CDR3 spans 17 amino acids.

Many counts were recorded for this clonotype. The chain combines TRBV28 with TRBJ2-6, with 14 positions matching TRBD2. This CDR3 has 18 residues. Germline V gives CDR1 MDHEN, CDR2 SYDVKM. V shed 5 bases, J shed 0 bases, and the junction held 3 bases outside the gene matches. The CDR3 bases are TGTGCCAGCAGTCGGACTAGCGGGGGGTTCTCTGGGGCCAACGTCCTGACTTTC. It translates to CASSRTSGGFSGANVLTF.

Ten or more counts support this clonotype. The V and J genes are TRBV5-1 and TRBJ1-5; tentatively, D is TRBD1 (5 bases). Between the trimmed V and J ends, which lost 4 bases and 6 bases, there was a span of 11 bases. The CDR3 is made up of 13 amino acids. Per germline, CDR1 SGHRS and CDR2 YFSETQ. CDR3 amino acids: CASSMDGGQPQHF. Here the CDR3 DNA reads TGCGCCAGCAGCATGGACGGGGGTCAGCCCCAGCATTTT.

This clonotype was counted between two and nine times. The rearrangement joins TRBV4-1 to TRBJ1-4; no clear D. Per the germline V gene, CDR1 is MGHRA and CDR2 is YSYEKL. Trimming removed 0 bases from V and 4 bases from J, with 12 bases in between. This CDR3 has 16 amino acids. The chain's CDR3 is CASSQEGAPSNEKLFF. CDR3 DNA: TGCGCCAGCAGCCAAGAGGGCGCGCCCAGTAATGAAAAACTGTTTTTT.

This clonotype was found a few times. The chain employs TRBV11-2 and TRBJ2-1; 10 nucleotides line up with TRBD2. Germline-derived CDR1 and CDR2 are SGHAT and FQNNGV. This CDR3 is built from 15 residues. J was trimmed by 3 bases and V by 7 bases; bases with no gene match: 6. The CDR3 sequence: CASTGLADGYNEQFF. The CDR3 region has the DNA TGTGCCAGCACCGGACTAGCGGATGGCTACAATGAGCAGTTCTTC.

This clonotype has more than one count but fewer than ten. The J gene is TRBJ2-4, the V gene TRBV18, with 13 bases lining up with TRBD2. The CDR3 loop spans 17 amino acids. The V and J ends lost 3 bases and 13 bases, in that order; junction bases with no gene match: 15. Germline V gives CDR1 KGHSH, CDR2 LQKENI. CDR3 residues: CASSPLKTGLAGEEQYF. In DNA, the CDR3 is TGTGCCAGCTCACCCTTGAAGACTGGACTAGCGGGAGAAGAGCAGTACTTC.

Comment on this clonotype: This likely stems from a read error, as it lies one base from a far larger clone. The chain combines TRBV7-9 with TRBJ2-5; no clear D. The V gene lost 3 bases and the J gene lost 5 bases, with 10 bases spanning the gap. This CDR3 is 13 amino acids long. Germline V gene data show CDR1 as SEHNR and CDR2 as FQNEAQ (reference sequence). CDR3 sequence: CASSFLGWETQYF. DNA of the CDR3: TGTGCCAGCAGCTTCCTGGGGTGGGAGACCCAGTACTTC.